These 23 T cell receptor beta chains originate from one sample sequenced in a study of shared clonotypes between healthy human individuals. Generated by immunoSEQ multiplex PCR, the TCRdb table keeps only in-frame clones and is missing some. The table has roughly 2 million clones, 90% to 95% seen once; the top ten hold roughly 0.13%. Source material: naive CD4+ T cells sorted from blood. Regarding subset: CD45RA+ positively selected. The receptors were sampled from a man in his late teens or twenties in good health.

The rearrangement links TRBV10-3 to TRBJ1-5, with 7 bases aligning to TRBD1. The J segment lost 7 bases and the V segment lost 2 bases, leaving 5 bases of the junction unmatched. The CDR3 is 14 amino acids. Germline loops: CDR1 ENHRY, CDR2 SYGVKD. The CDR3 coding sequence is TGTGCCATCAGTGAGGACAGGGCAGTACAGCCCCAGCATTTT. Translating gives CAISEDRAVQPQHF.

This clone has just one count. The V gene is TRBV6-1, the J gene TRBJ1-1; D is ambiguous. This CDR3 region has 12 residues. V was shortened by 8 bases and J by 11 bases, with 18 bases between the two germline ends. The germline V gene encodes CDR1 MNHNS and CDR2 SASEGT. The CDR3 protein is CASLTVGVFAFF. The DNA of the CDR3 is TGTGCCAGCCTCACCGTGGGTGTGTTTGCTTTCTTT.

This chain joins TRBV5-1 and TRBJ2-5; TRBD1 is a possible D gene (8 bases). The CDR3 covers 15 residues. V was clipped by 4 bases and J by 7 bases, with 20 bases between them. Looked up from germline, CDR1 is SGHRS and CDR2 is YFSETQ. CDR3: CASSITGGDDWTQYF. The CDR3 coding sequence is TGCGCCAGCAGCATCACAGGGGGGGACGATTGGACCCAGTACTTC.

This clone was seen a single time. The V call is TRBV27, the J call TRBJ2-7; D not certain. CDR1 and CDR2 (germline): MNHEY, SMNVEV (reference sequence). The CDR3 is made up of 13 amino acids. Between the trimmed V and J ends, which lost 6 bases and 4 bases, there was a span of 13 bases. CDR3 sequence: CASRFRPHYEQYF. The DNA of the CDR3 is TGTGCCAGCAGGTTCCGACCCCATTACGAGCAGTACTTC.

On this clone itself: Other DNA sequences in the same sample also yield this CDR3. The rearrangement links TRBV5-1 to TRBJ2-7; 9 positions agree with TRBD1. Per germline, CDR1 SGHRS and CDR2 YFSETQ. The CDR3 sequence is 14 residues long. J was trimmed by 4 bases and V by 1 base; bases with no gene match: 3. CDR3 protein: CASSLTTGGYEQYF. DNA for the CDR3: TGCGCCAGCAGCTTGACGACAGGGGGGTACGAGCAGTACTTC.

This clone was counted a single time. The chain joins TRBV11-3 to TRBJ2-7, with 7 bases lining up with TRBD2. Germline CDR1 and CDR2: SGHNT and YENEEA. Germline trimming cut 4 bases from V and 4 bases from J; bases unmatched to any gene: 4. The CDR3 has 13 amino acids. CDR3 protein: CASSSGTTYEQYF. In DNA, the CDR3 is TGTGCCAGCAGCTCCGGGACTACATACGAGCAGTACTTC.

The chain joins TRBV19 to TRBJ2-2, with 8 bases aligning to TRBD2. The CDR3 is 18 residues long. Trimming took 9 bases from V and 1 from J; bases not matched to a gene: 16. From germline, CDR1 is LNHDA and CDR2 SQIVND (reference sequence). CDR3 amino acids: CASSLGRAAGENTGELFF. The CDR3 DNA sequence: TGTGCCAGCAGCTTGGGCAGGGCAGCGGGAGAGAACACCGGGGAGCTGTTTTTT.

The chain links TRBV10-3 to TRBJ1-1, with 9 bases that match TRBD1. Per the germline V gene, CDR1 is ENHRY and CDR2 is SYGVKD. The J segment lost 10 bases and the V segment lost 5 bases, leaving 8 bases of the junction unmatched. The CDR3 has 13 amino acids. The CDR3 nucleotides read TGTGCCATCAGTAGGGACAGGGACTTAGGAGCTTTCTTT. It codes for CAISRDRDLGAFF.

CDR3 sequence: CASRAGEGTDTQYF. CDR3 sequence (DNA): TGCGCCAGCAGAGCGGGGGAGGGCACAGATACGCAGTATTTT. This sequence joins TRBV5-1 and TRBJ2-3; 8 nucleotides line up with TRBD2. The V and J ends lost 5 bases and 1 base, in that order; junction bases with no gene match: 3. CDR3 size: 14 residues. CDR1 is SGHRS, CDR2 YFSETQ, per germline.

The rearrangement links TRBV5-1 to TRBJ2-1, with D possibly matching TRBD2 (5 bases). The length of the CDR3 is 14 residues. Trimming removed 0 bases at V and 7 bases at J, with 11 bases between. The germline V gene has CDR1 SGHRS and CDR2 YFSETQ. CDR3 nucleotide sequence: TGCGCCAGCAGCTTGGAGGGTAGCGCGAATGAGCAGTTCTTC. Translated: CASSLEGSANEQFF.

The chain uses TRBV5-4 and TRBJ1-3; D not resolved. V lost 9 bases and J 0 bases, leaving 19 bases between the germline ends. CDR3 length equals 16 residues. In germline, CDR1 is SGHNT, CDR2 YYREEE (reference sequence). The CDR3 DNA sequence: TGTGCCATGAATCGGGGAGGTCCATCCTCTGGAAACACCATATATTTT. Its translation is CAMNRGGPSSGNTIYF.

This chain uses TRBV6-5 with TRBJ2-7, with TRBD1 identical over 8 bases. The V and J ends lost 6 bases and 4 bases, in that order; junction bases with no gene match: 8. Germline assignment: CDR1 MNHEY and CDR2 SVGAGI. This CDR3 has 14 residues. This chain's CDR3 is CASSPRDRTYEQYF. CDR3 nucleotide sequence: TGTGCCAGCAGCCCCCGGGACAGGACTTACGAGCAGTACTTC.

CDR3 region: CATRASGNTIYF. The CDR3 DNA sequence: TGTGCCACCAGGGCATCTGGAAACACCATATATTTT. The rearrangement links TRBV28 to TRBJ1-3; TRBD1 is a possible D gene (5 bases). V lost 10 bases and J lost 1, with 8 bases in between. Germline V CDR1 and CDR2: MDHEN, SYDVKM. This CDR3 is 12 amino acids long.

The chain couples TRBV28 to TRBJ1-2; unclear D gene. Germline V CDR1 and CDR2: MDHEN, SYDVKM. This CDR3 contains 15 residues. Trimming took off 6 bases at V and 4 bases at J, with 18 bases between the two ends. CDR3 in DNA: TGTGCCAGCAGAGTTATGGGCCTCGGGATCTATGGCTACACCTTC. It translates to CASRVMGLGIYGYTF.

As for this clone: This CDR3 is also generated by other DNA sequences in the sample. V gene TRBV2 combines with J gene TRBJ2-3; 14 nucleotides align to TRBD2. Germline CDR1 reads SNHLY; CDR2 reads FYNNEI. The CDR3 is made up of 16 amino acids. Unmatched junction bases numbered 5, after V lost 5 bases and J lost 4 bases. This chain's CDR3 is CASSRLAGGLADTQYF. CDR3 nucleotide sequence: TGTGCCAGCAGTCGACTAGCGGGAGGGCTTGCAGATACGCAGTATTTT.

The rearrangement joins TRBV7-2 to TRBJ1-1; 10 bases map to TRBD1. Looked up from germline, CDR1 is SGHTA and CDR2 is FQGNSA. The V and J ends lost 4 bases and 11 bases, in that order; junction bases with no gene match: 10. The CDR3 extends over 14 amino acids. The DNA of the CDR3 is TGTGCCAGCAGCTCGCAAGGACAGGGGGTTCTGGCTTTCTTT. Protein sequence: CASSSQGQGVLAFF.

The chain combines TRBV6-1 with TRBJ2-7; 7 bases are shared with TRBD1. V was pared by 6 bases and J by 3 bases, with 8 bases of the junction left unmatched. This CDR3 is 14 amino acids long. CDR1 and CDR2 from the germline V gene are MNHNS and SASEGT. This CDR3 is CASSLTGVSYEQYF. DNA of the CDR3: TGTGCCAGCAGCTTAACAGGGGTGAGCTACGAGCAGTACTTC.

Comment on this clone: This may be a read error, as it is one base from a much larger clone. This chain links TRBV4-1 with TRBJ1-5, with D unresolved. The CDR3 extends over 14 amino acids. V lost 4 bases and J 3 bases, leaving 10 bases between the germline ends. In germline, CDR1 is MGHRA, CDR2 YSYEKL. The CDR3 here is CASSLGRINQPQHF. CDR3 bases: TGCGCCAGCAGCCTGGGGAGGATCAATCAGCCCCAGCATTTT.

Regarding this clone: At the DNA level, this CDR3 is encoded by other sequences in the same sample as well. The chain uses TRBV9 and TRBJ2-1, with 11 bases identical to TRBD2. The germline gives CDR1 SGDLS, CDR2 YYNGEE. Germline trimming cut 3 bases from V and 4 bases from J; bases unmatched to any gene: 6. There are 16 residues in the CDR3. The DNA for the CDR3 is TGTGCCAGCAGCGCAACCGGGACTAGCGGTTACAATGAGCAGTTCTTC. It is translated as CASSATGTSGYNEQFF.

This chain joins TRBV4-1 and TRBJ2-1; 12 bases match TRBD2. Germline V gene sequence: CDR1 MGHRA, CDR2 YSYEKL. V lost 2 bases and J lost 9; bases outside the gene matches: 8. CDR3 length equals 16 residues. The CDR3 region is CASSQLLAGGWSEQFF. CDR3 nucleotide sequence: TGCGCCAGCAGCCAACTCCTAGCGGGGGGGTGGAGTGAGCAGTTCTTC.

The genes are TRBV7-6 and TRBJ1-1; 10 bases line up with TRBD1. Germline values: CDR1 SGHVS, CDR2 FNYEAQ. The CDR3 extends over 15 amino acids. V dropped 4 bases and J dropped 1; count of bases not matched to a gene: 3. This CDR3 is CASSSWDRGNTEAFF. Here the CDR3 DNA reads TGTGCCAGCAGCTCGTGGGACAGGGGGAACACTGAAGCTTTCTTT.

The V and J genes are TRBV6-6 and TRBJ2-1; D is uncertain. The CDR3 has 11 residues. Germline V CDR1 and CDR2: MNHNY, SVGAGI (reference sequence). Trimming removed 5 bases from V and 7 bases from J, with 6 bases in between. The CDR3 DNA follows: TGTGCCAGCAGTCTACGTAATGAGCAGTTCTTC. Translation: CASSLRNEQFF.

Comments on this clone: The sample carries other DNA sequences with the same CDR3. The gene calls are TRBV12-5 and TRBJ2-3, with 14 nucleotides matching TRBD2. The ends lost 1 base at V and 3 bases at J; junction bases unmatched: 0. CDR3 length: 16 amino acids. Looked up from germline, CDR1 is LGHNT and CDR2 is FRNRAP. Here the CDR3 reads CASGLGTSGGTDTQYF. The CDR3 bases are TGTGCTAGTGGTTTGGGGACTAGCGGGGGGACAGATACGCAGTATTTT.